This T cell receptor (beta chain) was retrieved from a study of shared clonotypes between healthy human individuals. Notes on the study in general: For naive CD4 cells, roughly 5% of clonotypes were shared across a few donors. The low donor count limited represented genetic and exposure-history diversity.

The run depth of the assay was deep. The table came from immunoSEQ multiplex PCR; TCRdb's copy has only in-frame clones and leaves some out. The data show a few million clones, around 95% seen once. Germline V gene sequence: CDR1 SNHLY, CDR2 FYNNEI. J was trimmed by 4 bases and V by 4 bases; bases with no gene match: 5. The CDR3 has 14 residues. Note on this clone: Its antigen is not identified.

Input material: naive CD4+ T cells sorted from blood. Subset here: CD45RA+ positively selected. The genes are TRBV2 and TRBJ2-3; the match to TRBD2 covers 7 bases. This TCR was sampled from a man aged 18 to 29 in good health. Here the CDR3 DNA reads TGTGCCAGCAGTGGAGAAGCGGGGTCAGATACGCAGTATTTT. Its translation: CASSGEAGSDTQYF.